This TCR beta chain was obtained from a study of shared clonotypes between healthy human individuals. General study results and limits: As a rule, naive subsets had a larger estimated richness than memory subsets.

This clone was counted between two and nine times. What it recognizes is unknown. The data were produced by immunoSEQ multiplex PCR, yet TCRdb's version contains in-frame clones alone and is incomplete. The data contain over a million clones, about 74% of them singletons. The V gene's germline CDR1 is SNHLY and CDR2 FYNNEI. CDR3 length equals 13 residues. With 6 bases removed from V and 2 bases from J, the gap between germline ends came to 9 bases. The sequence was collected from a man aged 18 to 30 in good health. V usage is TRBV2 and J usage is TRBJ2-3; D is undetermined. Sequenced sample: memory CD4+ T cells sorted from blood. The sample's subset: CD45RA-negative fraction. Here the CDR3 DNA reads TGTGCCAGCAGCATTCAGTCCACAGATACGCAGTATTTT. Translating gives CASSIQSTDTQYF.